This T cell receptor beta chain was captured by sequencing in a study of blood T cell repertoires in COVID-19. Study background: The United States, Italy and Spain were the sources of the acute and convalescent COVID-19 samples. From T cells, B-cell-depleted T cells, or PBMCs came the material, which was cDNA or gDNA.

While infection was still active, Seattle patients were enrolled and then followed longitudinally. V shed 6 bases and J shed 2 bases, with 26 bases lying between them. Germline assignment: CDR1 LNHDA and CDR2 SQIVND (reference sequence). The CDR3 is 18 residues long. Original handling: From reference gene primer amplification, estimates of nucleated cell counts were derived. TCRdb's table, derived via immunoSEQ multiplex PCR, lists solely in-frame clones and lacks some. V and J calls and clone size come straight from that table; D and trimming were deduced from the DNA. The repertoire holds around 68,000 clones, with 75% to 90% as singletons.

The rearrangement joins TRBV19 to TRBJ2-7, with TRBD2 as a possible D gene (7 bases). Sequencing input: peripheral blood. The source is a man aged 40-50 years with COVID-19, enrolled during active disease. Here the CDR3 reads CASSTTHFLPRGPYEQYF. The CDR3 DNA follows: TGTGCCAGTAGCACCACTCATTTTTTACCGCGGGGGCCCTACGAGCAGTACTTC.